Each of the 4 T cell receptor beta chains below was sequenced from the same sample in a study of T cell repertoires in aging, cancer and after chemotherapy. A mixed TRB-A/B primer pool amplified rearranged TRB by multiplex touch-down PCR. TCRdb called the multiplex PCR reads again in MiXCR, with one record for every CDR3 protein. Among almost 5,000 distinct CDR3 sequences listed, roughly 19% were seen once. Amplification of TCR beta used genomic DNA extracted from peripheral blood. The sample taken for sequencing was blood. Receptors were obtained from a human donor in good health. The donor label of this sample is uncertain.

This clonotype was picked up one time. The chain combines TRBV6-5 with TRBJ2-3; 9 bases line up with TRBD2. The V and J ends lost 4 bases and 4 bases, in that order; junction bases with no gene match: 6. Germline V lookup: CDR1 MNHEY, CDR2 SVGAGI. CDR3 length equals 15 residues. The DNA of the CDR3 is TGTGCCAGCAGTTGGGGGACTAGCACCGCAGATACGCAGTATTTT. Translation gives CASSWGTSTADTQYF.

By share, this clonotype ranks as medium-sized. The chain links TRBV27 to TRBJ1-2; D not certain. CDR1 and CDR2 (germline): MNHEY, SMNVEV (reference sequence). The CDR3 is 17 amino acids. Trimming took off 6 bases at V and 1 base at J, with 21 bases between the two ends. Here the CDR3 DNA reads TGTGCCAGCAGCCCACGGGTTGGGCAGCAGCGTAACTATGGCTACACCTTC. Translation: CASSPRVGQQRNYGYTF.

The DNA for the CDR3 is TGTGCCAGCAGCAGTAGCGGGGGGGCCACAGATACGCAGTATTTT. It specifies CASSSSGGATDTQYF. This chain links TRBV12-3 or TRBV12-4 with TRBJ2-3; TRBD2 matches 11 bases. The CDR3 runs 15 residues. J lost 2 bases, V lost 6 bases, and 4 bases had no gene match.

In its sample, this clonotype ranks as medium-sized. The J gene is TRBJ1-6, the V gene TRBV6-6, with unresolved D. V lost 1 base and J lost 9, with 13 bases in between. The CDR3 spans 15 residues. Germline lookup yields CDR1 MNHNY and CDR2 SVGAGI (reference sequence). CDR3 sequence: CASSYYGREVSPLHF. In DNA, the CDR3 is TGTGCCAGCAGTTACTATGGCCGGGAGGTTTCACCCCTCCACTTT.